The 12 T cell receptor beta chains reported below all come from one sample, sequenced in a study of blood T cells in healthy people across ages (dated by TCRdb to between 2015 and 2016). To prepare the library, 5' RACE was applied. Data came from an Illumina HiSeq 2500. A second PCR of roughly 7 to 11 cycles was performed with a sample-barcoded 5' primer and a J-beta primer mix. The raw public reads went through TCRdb reprocessing: fastp at Q25, MiXCR clone calling, in-frame beta chains kept. Each CDR3 protein appears once, grouped with its most common genes and DNA. This sample comprises 700,000 or so distinct CDR3 sequences, about a fifth of them detected only once. Under 25% of the sample is held by the ten biggest clonotypes. The sample taken for sequencing was blood. The receptor set was obtained from a man aged 65 to 79 in good health.

The chain couples TRBV28 to TRBJ1-2; 12 positions match TRBD1. The CDR3 sequence is 17 residues long. Per the germline V gene, CDR1 is MDHEN and CDR2 is SYDVKM. V shed 7 bases and J 8 bases; nucleotides not matched to a gene: 17. The CDR3 is CASKAGTGGAGSGGYTF. The DNA for the CDR3 is TGTGCCAGCAAAGCCGGGACAGGGGGCGCAGGTTCAGGCGGCTACACCTTC.

This chain connects TRBV12-3 or TRBV12-4 to TRBJ2-1; D might be TRBD2 (6 bases). The V end lost 5 bases, the J end lost 6 bases, and 11 bases lay between the germline ends. The CDR3 covers 13 residues. The CDR3 nucleotides read TGTGCCAGCAGTAAAACTAGCATCAATGAGCAGTTCTTC. It encodes CASSKTSINEQFF.

As DNA, the CDR3 is TGTGCCAGCAGTTCGGGACAGGGGGTAAACACTGAAGCTTTCTTT. This sequence encodes CASSSGQGVNTEAFF. The genes are TRBV12-3 or TRBV12-4 and TRBJ1-1, with 11 bases fitting TRBD1. The CDR3 covers 15 residues. Trimming took 4 bases from V and 2 from J; bases not matched to a gene: 3.

A remark on this clonotype: A junction end diverges from the germline sequence, so it may reflect a read error. The rearrangement links TRBV6-2 or TRBV6-3 to TRBJ1-1; 9 positions match TRBD1. CDR1 MNHEY and CDR2 SVGEGT come from the germline V gene. The CDR3 runs to 14 residues. The CDR3 coding sequence is TGTGCCAGCAGTACAACAGGGGGCACATCTGAGGCTTTCTTT. It encodes CASSTTGGTSEAFF.

The CDR3: CASSPPVARTDTQYF. The CDR3 bases are TGTGCCAGCTCACCACCGGTAGCGCGCACAGATACGCAGTATTTT. The V call is TRBV18, the J call TRBJ2-3, with D perhaps matching TRBD2 (5 bases). V shed 0 bases and J shed 1 base, with 8 bases lying between them. Germline lookup yields CDR1 KGHSH and CDR2 LQKENI. CDR3 length: 15 amino acids.

This clonotype has ten or more counts. This chain links TRBV12-3 or TRBV12-4 with TRBJ2-1, with 9 bases matching TRBD1. This CDR3 comprises 15 residues. Trimming at V came to 3 bases and at J to 3 bases, leaving 3 bases not matched to a gene. CDR3 protein: CASSLGTGFYNEQFF. The CDR3 nucleotides read TGTGCCAGCAGTTTGGGGACAGGGTTCTACAATGAGCAGTTCTTC.

Many counts were recorded for this clonotype. The CDR3: CSASRATNTGELFF. CDR3 bases: TGCAGTGCTAGCAGGGCCACGAACACCGGGGAGCTGTTTTTT. V gene TRBV20-1 combines with J gene TRBJ2-2; D perhaps matches TRBD1 (5 bases). In germline, CDR1 is DFQATT, CDR2 SNEGSKA (reference sequence). The ends were cut back, 3 bases at V and 0 bases at J, with 8 bases in the middle. The CDR3 sequence is 14 residues long.

J is TRBJ1-5 and V is TRBV7-9; 8 nucleotides align to TRBD1. The CDR3 loop spans 14 amino acids. Germline V gene data show CDR1 as SEHNR and CDR2 as FQNEAQ (reference sequence). With V trimmed by 6 bases and J by 7 bases, 8 bases remained unmatched. The CDR3 DNA follows: TGTGCCAGCAGTCTCGACAGGGGCGGGCAGCCCCAGCATTTT. It encodes CASSLDRGGQPQHF. Filled out from reference TRBV7-9 and TRBJ1-5, the complete variable domain reads DTGVSQNPRHKITKRGQNVTFRCDPISEHNRLYWYRQTLGQGPEFLTYFQNEAQLEKSRLLSDRFSAERPKGSFSTLEIQRTEQGDSAMYLCASSLDRGGQPQHFGDGTRLSIL.

The chain recombines TRBV3-1 with TRBJ1-4; D remains ambiguous. The CDR3 runs 17 residues. V gave up 0 bases and J gave up 6 bases, with 17 bases separating them. CDR1 LGHDT and CDR2 YNNKEL come from the germline V gene (reference sequence). Here the CDR3 reads CASSQDRRVRGDEKLFF. The CDR3 DNA reads as TGTGCCAGCAGCCAAGACCGCCGTGTACGAGGTGATGAAAAACTGTTTTTT.

The chain couples TRBV6-5 to TRBJ1-5; D perhaps matches TRBD1 (6 bases). Between the trimmed V and J ends, which lost 0 bases and 1 base, there was a span of 13 bases. The CDR3 loop spans 17 amino acids. Germline CDR1 is MNHEY and CDR2 is SVGAGI. In DNA, the CDR3 is TGTGCCAGCAGTTACTCGAGGGGGGGCGGGAGCAATCAGCCCCAGCATTTT. It codes for CASSYSRGGGSNQPQHF.

This chain connects TRBV12-3 or TRBV12-4 to TRBJ2-1; 9 bases align to TRBD1. The CDR3 spans 15 residues. With V trimmed by 3 bases and J by 4 bases, 4 bases remained unmatched. As DNA, the CDR3 is TGTGCCAGCAGTTTTACAGGACAGGGGTACAATGAGCAGTTCTTC. Amino acids: CASSFTGQGYNEQFF.

The chain is built from TRBV11-2 and TRBJ2-5; a weak D match, TRBD1 (6 bases). V gave up 8 bases and J gave up 3 bases, with 13 bases separating them. The CDR3 has 13 residues. Germline CDR1 SGHAT, CDR2 FQNNGV. The CDR3 sequence is CASPLWTEETQYF. CDR3 bases: TGTGCCAGCCCTCTCTGGACAGAAGAGACCCAGTACTTC. The full variable domain, with the rest looked up from reference TRBV11-2 and TRBJ2-5, is EAGVAQSPRYKIIEKRQSVAFWCNPISGHATLYWYQQILGQGPKLLIQFQNNGVVDDSQLPKDRFSAERLKGVDSTLKIQPAKLEDSAVYLCASPLWTEETQYFGPGTRLLVL.